These 22 T cell receptor beta chains share one sample of origin, sequenced in a study of blood T cell repertoires in COVID-19. Profiled with immunoSEQ multiplex PCR; TCRdb holds only in-frame clones, not every one. This sample has 85,000 to 130,000 clones; 71% occur once, and the top ten carry approximately 0.88%. The specimen was peripheral blood. The receptors derive from a human donor with acute or convalescent COVID-19. The donor label of this sample is uncertain.

This clone occurred many times. The genes are TRBV24-1 and TRBJ2-2; 8 positions agree with TRBD2. V lost 6 bases, J lost 7 bases, and 3 bases stayed unmatched. Germline-derived CDR1 and CDR2 are KGHDR and SFDVKD. The CDR3 loop spans 13 amino acids. Written as DNA, the CDR3 is TGTGCCACCAGTTCGGGAGGGTTCGGGGAGCTGTTTTTT. Its translation: CATSSGGFGELFF.

This sequence joins TRBV4-1 and TRBJ2-2; 7 positions match TRBD1. The CDR3 loop spans 14 amino acids. The ends lost 10 bases at V and 2 bases at J; junction bases unmatched: 7. In germline, CDR1 is MGHRA, CDR2 YSYEKL. CDR3 bases: TGCGCCACCAGACGGACAGGAAACACCGGGGAGCTGTTTTTT. This translates into CATRRTGNTGELFF.

The chain links TRBV2 to TRBJ1-1, with a tentative D call TRBD1 (6 bases). The CDR3 runs 15 residues. V lost 6 bases, J lost 2 bases, and 16 bases lay in between. Looked up from germline, CDR1 is SNHLY and CDR2 is FYNNEI. For the CDR3, the DNA is TGTGCCAGCAGCGGCGGACAGTTAGCAAACACTGAAGCTTTCTTT. Encoded protein: CASSGGQLANTEAFF.

V gene TRBV14 combines with J gene TRBJ1-2; 7 bases are a match to TRBD1. The CDR3 totals 16 residues. Germline CDR1 is SGHDN and CDR2 is FVKESK. With V trimmed by 4 bases and J by 4 bases, 12 bases remained unmatched. The CDR3 here is CASSPLRGQPGYGYTF. In DNA form, the CDR3 reads TGTGCCAGCAGCCCATTAAGGGGACAGCCCGGCTATGGCTACACCTTC.

This clone came up once. The chain couples TRBV28 to TRBJ1-2; 7 bases are shared with TRBD1. Per the germline V gene, CDR1 is MDHEN and CDR2 is SYDVKM. Trimming cost V 6 bases and J 4 bases; bases outside gene matches: 14. The CDR3 loop spans 16 amino acids. CDR3 residues: CASSLGDSSSRYGYTF. The DNA for the CDR3 is TGTGCCAGCAGCCTGGGGGACAGTTCTAGTCGCTATGGCTACACCTTC.

The chain carries TRBV21-1 and TRBJ1-2; TRBD1, the table's D call, lacks a check against the DNA. TRBV21-1 is an annotated pseudogene. The CDR3 consists of 15 residues. CDR3 DNA sequence: TGTGCCAGCAGCAGGGGACAGGGGGCGACCTATGGCTACACCTTC. It encodes CASSRGQGATYGYTF.

The V gene is TRBV5-1, the J gene TRBJ2-1; 14 nucleotides agree with TRBD2. V was clipped by 6 bases and J by 8 bases; unmatched bases: 4. The CDR3 spans 14 residues. Germline V lookup: CDR1 SGHRS, CDR2 YFSETQ. The CDR3 coding sequence is TGCGCCAGCACCGGGACTAGCGGGGGCCATGAGCAGTTCTTC. This translates into CASTGTSGGHEQFF.

This chain links TRBV7-9 with TRBJ1-2; TRBD1 aligns across 9 bases. Germline V lookup: CDR1 SEHNR, CDR2 FQNEAQ (reference sequence). The CDR3 loop spans 15 amino acids. V was clipped by 0 bases and J by 5 bases; unmatched bases: 4. The CDR3 sequence: CASSLAGTGPYGYTF. CDR3 nucleotides: TGTGCCAGCAGCTTAGCAGGGACAGGGCCTTATGGCTACACCTTC.

The rearrangement links TRBV4-1 to TRBJ1-3; D is possibly TRBD1 (6 bases). Germline V gene data show CDR1 as MGHRA and CDR2 as YSYEKL. The CDR3 has 18 residues. The germline V and J ends were trimmed by 0 bases and 0 bases, with 15 bases remaining between them. The CDR3 region has the DNA TGCGCCAGCAGCCAAGATTGGCAGGGGCCCACCTCTGGAAACACCATATATTTT. Residues: CASSQDWQGPTSGNTIYF.

V is TRBV7-2 and J is TRBJ1-3, with TRBD1 as a possible D gene (5 bases). The CDR3 runs to 16 residues. The V gene lost 3 bases and the J gene lost 0 bases, with 12 bases spanning the gap. The V gene's germline CDR1 is SGHTA and CDR2 FQGNSA. Written as DNA, the CDR3 is TGTGCCAGCAGCTTTACAGGAGACTTCTCTGGAAACACCATATATTTT. Translating gives CASSFTGDFSGNTIYF.

For the CDR3, the DNA is TGCGCCAGCAGCCAAGATGGGGGACTGGGCAATCAGCCCCAGCATTTT. Residues: CASSQDGGLGNQPQHF. The rearrangement joins TRBV4-1 to TRBJ1-5, with D tentatively TRBD1 (5 bases). The germline CDR1 and CDR2 sequences are MGHRA and YSYEKL. CDR3 length equals 16 residues. Trimming took off 0 bases at V and 2 bases at J, with 11 bases between the two ends.

This chain uses TRBV11-2 with TRBJ2-7, with 9 bases that match TRBD1. CDR3 size: 16 residues. Germline trimming cut 2 bases from V and 2 bases from J; bases unmatched to any gene: 7. Germline-derived CDR1 and CDR2 are SGHAT and FQNNGV. The CDR3 sequence: CASSLLAGQGTYEQYF. CDR3 DNA: TGTGCCAGCAGCTTATTAGCTGGACAGGGGACCTACGAGCAGTACTTC.

The chain is built from TRBV5-6 and TRBJ2-1; 8 bases align to TRBD1. The CDR3 extends over 18 amino acids. V shed 4 bases, J shed 4 bases, and the junction held 16 bases outside the gene matches. Germline-derived CDR1 and CDR2 are SGHDT and YYEEEE. DNA of the CDR3: TGTGCCAGCAGCACCCAGAGGGACAGGCTGGGTCTTTACAATGAGCAGTTCTTC. Its translation is CASSTQRDRLGLYNEQFF.

V gene TRBV21-1 combines with J gene TRBJ1-1; the DNA was not used to check the table's D call, TRBD1. TRBV21-1 is classified as a pseudogene. There are 17 residues in the CDR3. The CDR3 is CASSKRRQGGEDTEAFF. As DNA, the CDR3 is TGTGCCAGCAGCAAAAGGAGACAGGGTGGAGAGGACACTGAAGCTTTCTTT.

This clone appeared a few times. The rearrangement links TRBV6-1 to TRBJ1-5; D might be TRBD1 (5 bases). This CDR3 spans 15 amino acids. Germline CDR1 and CDR2: MNHNS and SASEGT. The V and J ends lost 3 bases and 4 bases respectively, with 13 bases between them. The CDR3, as DNA: TGTGCCAGCAGTGACGCAGGGCTCTGGAATCAGCCCCAGCATTTT. The encoded protein is CASSDAGLWNQPQHF.

The CDR3 region is CASGGWRGFEQFF. DNA of the CDR3: TGTGCCAGTGGGGGATGGCGGGGATTTGAGCAGTTCTTC. This rearrangement joins TRBV6-5 to TRBJ2-1; D is perhaps TRBD2 (6 bases). This CDR3 contains 13 residues. CDR1 MNHEY and CDR2 SVGAGI come from the germline V gene. Trimming took 9 bases from V and 9 from J, leaving 18 bases between them.

This clone was counted a few times. The chain carries TRBV28 and TRBJ2-3; TRBD2 matches 8 bases. J was trimmed by 13 bases and V by 1 base; bases with no gene match: 13. The CDR3 is 15 amino acids. CDR1 and CDR2 (germline): MDHEN, SYDVKM. As DNA, the CDR3 is TGTGCCAGCAGTTTATCCCGTCGGACTAGCCCCCCGGAGTATTTT. Translated, it gives CASSLSRRTSPPEYF.

The rearrangement links TRBV20-1 to TRBJ2-7, with 9 bases that match TRBD1. The CDR3 is 14 amino acids. Germline assignment: CDR1 DFQATT and CDR2 SNEGSKA (reference sequence). With V trimmed by 3 bases and J by 4 bases, 7 bases remained unmatched. This CDR3 reads CSASKGQGPYEQYF. The CDR3 nucleotides read TGCAGTGCTAGTAAGGGACAGGGTCCTTACGAGCAGTACTTC.

The rearrangement joins TRBV7-3 to TRBJ2-6; 10 bases match TRBD1. Germline CDR1 reads SGHTA; CDR2 reads FQGTGA. This CDR3 spans 17 amino acids. V was clipped by 2 bases and J by 4 bases; unmatched bases: 5. The CDR3 DNA follows: TGTGCCAGCAGCTTAGGGACAGGGGCCCTGGGGGCCAACGTCCTGACTTTC. Its protein product is CASSLGTGALGANVLTF. The full variable domain, rest sourced from reference TRBV7-3 and TRBJ2-6, is GAGVSQTPSNKVTEKGKYVELRCDPISGHTALYWYRQSLGQGPEFLIYFQGTGAADDSGLPNDRFFAVRPEGSVSTLKIQRTERGDSAVYLCASSLGTGALGANVLTFGAGSRLTVL.

The chain carries TRBV11-2 and TRBJ2-2, with 7 bases identical to TRBD2. J was trimmed by 4 bases and V by 1 base; bases with no gene match: 3. The CDR3 runs 15 residues. Germline CDR1 and CDR2: SGHAT and FQNNGV. In DNA, the CDR3 is TGTGCCAGCAGCTTAGCGGGGGGACTCACCGGGGAGCTGTTTTTT. Its protein is CASSLAGGLTGELFF.

The chain is built from TRBV27 and TRBJ1-5; 8 bases map to TRBD1. The CDR3 covers 18 residues. Germline assignment: CDR1 MNHEY and CDR2 SMNVEV (reference sequence). Trimming took 4 bases from V and 5 from J; bases not matched to a gene: 16. CDR3 amino acids: CASSSTGEVRRGDQPQHF. CDR3 nucleotides: TGTGCCAGCAGTTCGACAGGGGAGGTTCGGAGAGGTGATCAGCCCCAGCATTTT.

J is TRBJ1-4 and V is TRBV4-2; D is unclear. Trimming pared 2 bases from V and 8 bases from J, leaving 15 bases between. The CDR3 is made up of 15 amino acids. Germline loops: CDR1 LGHNA, CDR2 YNFKEQ. Written as DNA, the CDR3 is TGTGCCAGCAGCCAACTACGCGGGCCCACAGAAAAACTGTTTTTT. This sequence encodes CASSQLRGPTEKLFF.